This T cell receptor (beta chain) appears in the sequencing data of a study of blood T cell repertoires in COVID-19 (dated by TCRdb to about 2020). Background for the entire study: Collaborator samples came from the United States, Italy and Spain and covered acute and convalescent phases of COVID-19. The dataset comprised deeply sampled blood TCRbeta repertoires from subjects exposed to, actively infected with, or recovered from COVID-19. The prospective study material was composed of cDNA or gDNA derived from T cells, B-cell-depleted T cells, or PBMCs. Sample metadata almost always included a de-identified subject ID, COVID-19 status, age in years and sex. The repertoires were made available in a free public database intended to serve as a resource for research on the immune response to SARS-CoV-2. Where available, HLA class I and class II types were obtained from metadata supplied by the sample provider rather than from assay-based typing. Samples came from the ongoing ImmuneRACE study (first 160 participants) plus 1,254 subjects from 6 global collaborators. The full study reports these points: The amount of clinical and demographic metadata varied by source and participant and was provided uncurated.

TCRbeta CDR3 regions were amplified from genomic DNA by means of the immunoSEQ Assay, a bias-controlled multiplex PCR. In the authors' own workflow: Nucleated cell counts per sample were estimated from amplification of reference gene primers within the assay. To quantify the absolute abundance of each unique TCRbeta CDR3 rearrangement, sequence reads were collapsed and filtered. Productive Simpson clonality was computed per sample as the square root of Simpson's diversity index over productive rearrangements. TCRdb holds this immuneACCESS table with in-frame rearrangements only. Some clones are missing; in checked studies, unresolved V genes explain under half, and the rest has no known cause. V, J and clone size are those of that table, while D and trimming were read from the DNA. This sample has about 110,000 clones in its table, and about two thirds of those were observed once. The leading ten clones occupy more than 1.5% of the sample.

Trimming leaves V shorter by 7 bases and J shorter by 2 bases, with the junction holding 8 bases beyond the gene matches. From a lookup of the germline V gene (reference sequence), CDR1 and CDR2 are MNHNY and SVGAGI. CDR3 length: 16 amino acids, cysteine to phenylalanine. Of all the DNA, just the CDR3 is kept, 48 bases in frame from base 1. Each collaborating institution followed its own protocols to collect whole blood in K2EDTA tubes. For TCRbeta analysis, collaborators shipped samples as frozen whole blood, isolated PBMCs, or DNA extracted from either of those sample types. Note on this clone: The specificity of this receptor is unknown. No much larger clone is present one base from it, and per-base qualities are unavailable.

The rearrangement combines TRBV6-6 with TRBJ2-2; the junction holds 9 bases that match TRBD2. The sequence was obtained from a woman aged 35 to 49 with acute or convalescent COVID-19. Sequenced input: peripheral blood. The nucleotides are TGTGCCAGCATATTGCGGGGGGGCCTTAACACCGGGGAGCTGTTTTTT. Protein translation: CASILRGGLNTGELFF.